The source of this TCR beta chain is a study of blood T cell repertoires in COVID-19. Study-level information: The samples span acute and convalescent COVID-19 from the United States, Italy and Spain.

Participants were aged 18 to 89 years, lived in 24 US areas, and enrolled virtually. The recovered donors of Cohort 3 showed two negative PCRs, clearance, or symptom resolution. Authors' analysis steps: The authors estimated nucleated cell counts from reference gene primer amplification. Using immunoSEQ multiplex PCR, the repertoire was profiled, and TCRdb retains in-frame clones only, with some absent. V, J and clone size reflect that table, while D and trimming were determined from the DNA. The sample lists about 400,000 clones; about 90% were seen once. Sequencing input: PBMCs or T cells enriched from blood (not recorded which). The receptor's source is a woman in her 30s who had recovered from COVID-19.

This CDR3 reads CSASNRNTEAFF. In DNA, the CDR3 is TGCAGTGCTAGTAACAGAAACACTGAAGCTTTCTTT. The rearrangement uses TRBV20-1 and TRBJ1-1, with D unresolved. This CDR3 has 12 amino acids. V was shortened by 3 bases and J by 2 bases, with 7 bases between the two germline ends. Per the germline V gene, CDR1 is DFQATT and CDR2 is SNEGSKA (reference sequence).